These 5 T cell receptor beta chains share one sample of origin, sequenced in a study of T cell responses to AZD1222 COVID-19 vaccine. Only in-frame clones appear in the TCRdb table, and some are missing; sequencing was by immunoSEQ multiplex PCR. This table has more than 95,000 clones, about 88% appearing once. Material: peripheral blood, obtained 28 days after the second AZD1222 dose. These receptors all stem from an adult who received the AZD1222 COVID-19 vaccine.

The V call is TRBV7-3, the J call TRBJ2-3; D is unclear. The CDR3 runs 14 residues. V lost 2 bases, J lost 2 bases, and 8 bases lay in between. The germline V gene has CDR1 SGHTA and CDR2 FQGTGA. The DNA of the CDR3 is TGTGCCAGCAGCTTATTAAAGGTCACAGATACGCAGTATTTT. Its protein is CASSLLKVTDTQYF.

The rearrangement joins TRBV29-1 to TRBJ2-5; TRBD1 matches 8 bases. The V gene end was trimmed by 8 bases and the J gene end by 5 bases; junction bases not matched to a gene: 13. Looked up from germline, CDR1 is SQVTM and CDR2 is ANQGSEA. The CDR3 has 14 amino acids. Written as DNA, the CDR3 is TGCAGCATCCGACAGGGGAAGATTATGGAGACCCAGTACTTC. It yields the protein CSIRQGKIMETQYF.

The J gene is TRBJ2-1, the V gene TRBV28; 7 bases fit TRBD2. V was clipped by 3 bases and J by 5 bases; unmatched bases: 7. This CDR3 has 15 amino acids. CDR1 MDHEN and CDR2 SYDVKM come from the germline V gene. CDR3 loop: CASSLAGDGNNEQFF. The CDR3 nucleotides read TGTGCCAGCAGTTTGGCGGGAGATGGGAACAATGAGCAGTTCTTC.

The CDR3 nucleotides read TGCAGTGCCAAACAAGTGGGGTACACCTTC. Its translation is CSAKQVGYTF. This chain links TRBV20-1 with TRBJ1-2; D unresolved. Looked up from germline, CDR1 is DFQATT and CDR2 is SNEGSKA (reference sequence). Trimming removed 6 bases at V and 11 bases at J, with 13 bases between. CDR3 length equals 10 residues.

This rearrangement joins TRBV28 to TRBJ2-3; D call uncertain. The CDR3 is made up of 13 amino acids. Trimming stripped 3 bases from V and 4 bases from J, with 8 bases between. Germline V gene data show CDR1 as MDHEN and CDR2 as SYDVKM. Written as DNA, the CDR3 is TGTGCCAGCAGTTTGAGGCCCCCAGATACGCAGTATTTT. It codes for CASSLRPPDTQYF.